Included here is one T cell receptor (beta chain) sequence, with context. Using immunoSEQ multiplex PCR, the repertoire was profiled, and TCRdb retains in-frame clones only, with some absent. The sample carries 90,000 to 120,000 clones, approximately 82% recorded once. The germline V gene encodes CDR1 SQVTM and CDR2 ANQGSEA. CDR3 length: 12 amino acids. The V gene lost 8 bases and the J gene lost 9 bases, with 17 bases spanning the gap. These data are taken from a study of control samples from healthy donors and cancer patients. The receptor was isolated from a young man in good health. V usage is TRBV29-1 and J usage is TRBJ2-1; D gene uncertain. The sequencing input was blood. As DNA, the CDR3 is TGCAGCTTGCGCCAGGATTGGGGTGAGCAGTTCTTC. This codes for CSLRQDWGEQFF.